The 23 T cell receptor beta chains below all came from one sample that was sequenced in a study of T cell repertoires in cytomegalovirus infection. TCRdb re-analysed the reads in MiXCR, keeping a single row per CDR3 protein. The table records approximately 400,000 distinct CDR3 sequences, approximately 30% of them present only once. Sample: PBMCs. These receptor sequences come from a human donor in good health (CMV status not recorded). Some clones in this sample may be carry-over from other donors' samples.

V gene TRBV27 combines with J gene TRBJ1-1; D may be TRBD1 (5 bases). Trimming took 3 bases from V and 0 from J, leaving 17 bases between them. The length of the CDR3 is 17 residues. Germline CDR1 and CDR2: MNHEY and SMNVEV (reference sequence). The CDR3 reads CASSLAGGGGMNTEAFF. CDR3 coding DNA: TGTGCCAGCAGTTTGGCGGGGGGGGGAGGGATGAACACTGAAGCTTTCTTT.

This clonotype was detected ten times or more. V is TRBV7-9 and J is TRBJ1-2; D is possibly TRBD1 (5 bases). This CDR3 has 16 residues. Deletions cut 2 bases from V and 6 bases from J, with 19 bases between. The germline gives CDR1 SEHNR, CDR2 FQNEAQ (reference sequence). The CDR3 sequence: CASSLNGLDRINGYTF. Here the CDR3 DNA reads TGTGCCAGCAGCTTAAACGGACTTGACAGAATCAATGGCTACACCTTC.

This clonotype was seen more than once but under ten times. The chain employs TRBV10-3 and TRBJ2-3, with D uncertain. V was pared by 4 bases and J by 4 bases, with 12 bases between. Germline lookup yields CDR1 ENHRY and CDR2 SYGVKD. CDR3 length: 14 amino acids. Written as DNA, the CDR3 is TGTGCCATCAGTGCTTTATTAAAAGCAGATACGCAGTATTTT. Protein sequence: CAISALLKADTQYF.

V usage is TRBV20-1 and J usage is TRBJ2-3, with no clear D. The CDR3 totals 15 residues. In germline, CDR1 is DFQATT, CDR2 SNEGSKA (reference sequence). V was trimmed by 3 bases and J by 0 bases, leaving 13 bases between them. CDR3: CSASRGRLSTDTQYF. In DNA form, the CDR3 reads TGCAGTGCTAGCAGAGGACGACTCAGCACAGATACGCAGTATTTT.

This clonotype was picked up many times. V and J are TRBV7-6 and TRBJ2-2; tentative D call: TRBD2 (6 bases). Trimming removed 6 bases at V and 3 bases at J, with 11 bases between. CDR1 is SGHVS, CDR2 FNYEAQ, per germline. This CDR3 contains 14 residues. The CDR3: CASRKEGYTGELFF. CDR3 nucleotides: TGTGCCAGCAGAAAGGAGGGGTACACCGGGGAGCTGTTTTTT.

The V call is TRBV20-1, the J call TRBJ2-3; 12 bases match TRBD2. Germline V gives CDR1 DFQATT, CDR2 SNEGSKA (reference sequence). V lost 3 bases, J lost 0 bases, and 10 bases stayed unmatched. CDR3 size: 18 residues. CDR3 region: CSASGLAGMLLSTDTQYF. The CDR3 DNA reads TGCAGTGCTAGCGGACTAGCGGGGATGCTTCTGAGCACAGATACGCAGTATTTT.

CDR3 amino acids: CASSRGTGAGESNQPQHF. In DNA, the CDR3 is TGTGCCAGCAGCCGAGGGACAGGGGCGGGTGAGAGCAATCAGCCCCAGCATTTT. This chain links TRBV5-5 with TRBJ1-5, with 10 bases aligning to TRBD1. Germline assignment: CDR1 SGHKS and CDR2 YYEKEE (reference sequence). This CDR3 has 18 residues. The V gene end was trimmed by 4 bases and the J gene end by 1 base; junction bases not matched to a gene: 11.

The V gene is TRBV28, the J gene TRBJ2-2, with D maybe TRBD2 (6 bases). V was pared by 4 bases and J by 0 bases, with 15 bases between. The CDR3 totals 17 residues. Germline V CDR1 and CDR2: MDHEN, SYDVKM. The CDR3 reads CASSSPQVAANTGELFF. The CDR3 nucleotides read TGTGCCAGCAGTTCCCCCCAGGTAGCGGCGAACACCGGGGAGCTGTTTTTT.

The chain is built from TRBV23-1 and TRBJ2-2, with D hard to call. Being an ORF, TRBV23-1 has a function that is uncertain. With 3 bases removed from V and 2 bases from J, the gap between germline ends came to 10 bases. The CDR3 is 15 amino acids. The DNA for the CDR3 is TGCGCCAGCAGTCACCTGACACCTAACACCGGGGAGCTGTTTTTT. Its translation is CASSHLTPNTGELFF.

On this clonotype: A much larger clonotype is one base distant, so this may be a read error. This chain uses TRBV6-8 with TRBJ2-1; no definite D call. This CDR3 has 15 residues. Germline assignment: CDR1 MNHGY and CDR2 SAAAGT. The ends were cut back, 5 bases at V and 2 bases at J, with 13 bases in the middle. The chain's CDR3 is CASSGRRSTYNEQFF. The CDR3 coding sequence is TGTGCCAGCAGTGGACGCAGGAGCACCTACAATGAGCAGTTCTTC.

A single count supports this clonotype. A much more abundant neighbour one base away suggests this may be a read error. This chain joins TRBV4-1 and TRBJ2-7; D remains ambiguous. In germline, CDR1 is MGHRA, CDR2 YSYEKL. The CDR3 length is 17 residues. CDR3 protein: CASSQDTSGTVSYEHYF. CDR3 bases: TGCGCCAGCAGCCAAGATACCTCGGGTACCGTCTCCTACGAGCATTACTTC.

The chain combines TRBV6-6 with TRBJ2-5; 7 bases agree with TRBD2. V gave up 0 bases and J gave up 5 bases; unmatched junction bases: 9. The CDR3 totals 16 residues. Germline V gene lookup returns CDR1 MNHNY and CDR2 SVGAGI (reference sequence). The CDR3 sequence is CASSYSISSGRETQYF. CDR3 nucleotides: TGTGCCAGCAGTTACTCCATTTCTAGCGGTCGGGAGACCCAGTACTTC.

The rearrangement uses TRBV19 and TRBJ1-2; tentatively, D is TRBD1 (5 bases). The CDR3 has 14 residues. Germline CDR1 and CDR2: LNHDA and SQIVND (reference sequence). Trimming took 5 bases from V and 6 from J, leaving 16 bases between them. CDR3 sequence reads: CASSATDTGHGYTF. The CDR3 DNA reads TGTGCCAGTAGTGCCACCGACACGGGACATGGCTACACCTTC.

About this clonotype itself: A much larger clone lies one base from this, so it may be a read error. This sequence joins TRBV2 and TRBJ1-1, with TRBD1 matching 7 bases. V lost 6 bases and J lost 4; bases outside the gene matches: 5. The CDR3 has 13 residues. Germline values: CDR1 SNHLY, CDR2 FYNNEI. The CDR3, as DNA: TGTGCCAGCAGGGAGACAGGGCCCACTGAAGCTTTCTTT. Its translation is CASRETGPTEAFF. The whole variable domain, remainder taken from reference TRBV2 and TRBJ1-1, is EPEVTQTPSHQVTQMGQEVILRCVPISNHLYFYWYRQILGQKVEFLVSFYNNEISEKSEIFDDQFSVERPDGSNFTLKIRSTKLEDSAMYFCASRETGPTEAFFGQGTRLTVV.

This clonotype was seen a handful of times. This rearrangement joins TRBV6-4 to TRBJ2-3; TRBD2 agrees at 10 bases. Per germline, CDR1 MRHNA and CDR2 SNTAGT. The CDR3 is 15 amino acids. Unmatched junction bases numbered 8, after V lost 6 bases and J lost 5 bases. The CDR3 spells CASRGAGGPRDTQYF. For the CDR3, the DNA is TGTGCCAGCAGAGGAGCGGGGGGGCCTAGAGATACGCAGTATTTT.

This clonotype has a handful of counts. The gene calls are TRBV28 and TRBJ2-7; 10 bases align to TRBD1. Germline CDR1 is MDHEN and CDR2 is SYDVKM. V dropped 7 bases and J dropped 4; count of bases not matched to a gene: 10. This CDR3 is built from 15 residues. CDR3 sequence: CASKNHGTGVYEQYF. The CDR3 nucleotides are TGTGCCAGCAAGAACCACGGGACAGGGGTTTACGAGCAGTACTTC.

This clonotype was seen many times. This chain connects TRBV6-1 to TRBJ2-5; no clear D. Germline V lookup: CDR1 MNHNS, CDR2 SASEGT. The CDR3 runs to 11 residues. Trimming removed 2 bases at V and 5 bases at J, with 3 bases between. The CDR3 DNA follows: TGTGCCAGCAGTGAACGGGAGACCCAGTACTTC. Translation: CASSERETQYF.

This clonotype was recorded a few times. The V gene is TRBV18, the J gene TRBJ1-4; D is possibly TRBD1 (5 bases). The germline V and J ends were trimmed by 1 base and 6 bases, with 12 bases remaining between them. Germline CDR1 KGHSH, CDR2 LQKENI. CDR3 size: 15 residues. In DNA, the CDR3 is TGTGCCAGCTCACCACTAGCCAGGGATGATGAAAAACTGTTTTTT. It specifies CASSPLARDDEKLFF.

The rearrangement links TRBV11-2 to TRBJ2-5; 10 bases are a match to TRBD2. This CDR3 spans 18 amino acids. Germline CDR1 and CDR2: SGHAT and FQNNGV. V shed 2 bases and J 4 bases; nucleotides not matched to a gene: 13. This CDR3 is CASSLSIFQRGGGETQYF. In nucleotides, the CDR3 is TGTGCCAGCAGCTTAAGCATTTTCCAGCGGGGGGGCGGAGAGACCCAGTACTTC.

The chain couples TRBV4-2 to TRBJ1-1; TRBD1 is a possible D gene (6 bases). Between the trimmed V and J ends, which lost 2 bases and 1 base, there was a span of 14 bases. CDR3 length: 16 amino acids. Germline CDR1 LGHNA, CDR2 YNFKEQ. The chain's CDR3 is CASSQITGRGNTEAFF. CDR3 DNA: TGTGCCAGCAGCCAAATAACAGGGAGGGGGAACACTGAAGCTTTCTTT.

Only a few counts were recorded for this clonotype. The chain joins TRBV6-1 to TRBJ2-5; no clear D. The V and J ends lost 2 bases and 0 bases respectively, with 4 bases between them. The CDR3 sequence is 13 residues long. In germline, CDR1 is MNHNS, CDR2 SASEGT. CDR3 amino acids: CASSEQYQETQYF. For the CDR3, the DNA is TGTGCCAGCAGTGAACAGTACCAAGAGACCCAGTACTTC.

This clonotype occurred a few times. V usage is TRBV6-6 and J usage is TRBJ1-6; no clear D. This CDR3 is built from 13 residues. The germline V gene encodes CDR1 MNHNY and CDR2 SVGAGI (reference sequence). V lost 4 bases and J 3 bases, leaving 4 bases between the germline ends. CDR3 sequence: CASSSVYNSPLHF. The CDR3 coding sequence is TGTGCCAGCAGTTCGGTCTATAATTCACCCCTCCACTTT.

On this clonotype: A read error may be the cause here, since a much bigger clone is one base away. The V gene is TRBV12-3 or TRBV12-4, the J gene TRBJ2-3; the D is unclear. This CDR3 is built from 14 residues. Trimming left V 7 bases short and J 2 bases short, with 13 bases between. CDR3 sequence reads: CASILNPTTDTQYF. The CDR3 bases are TGTGCCAGCATCCTAAATCCCACCACAGATACGCAGTATTTT.